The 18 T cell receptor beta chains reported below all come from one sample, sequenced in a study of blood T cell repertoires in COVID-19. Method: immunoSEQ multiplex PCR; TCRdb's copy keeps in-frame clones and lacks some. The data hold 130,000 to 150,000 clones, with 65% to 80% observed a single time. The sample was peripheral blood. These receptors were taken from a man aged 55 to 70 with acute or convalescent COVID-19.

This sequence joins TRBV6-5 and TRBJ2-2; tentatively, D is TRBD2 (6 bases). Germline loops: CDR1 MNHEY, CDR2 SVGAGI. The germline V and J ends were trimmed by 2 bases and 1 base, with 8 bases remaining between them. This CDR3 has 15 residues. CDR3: CASSYKRVNTGELFF. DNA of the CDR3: TGTGCCAGCAGTTACAAGCGGGTGAACACCGGGGAGCTGTTTTTT.

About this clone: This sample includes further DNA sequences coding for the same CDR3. In DNA, the CDR3 is TGCGCCAGCAGCCTCGGGGGATACGAGCAGTACTTC. Protein: CASSLGGYEQYF. The chain joins TRBV5-1 to TRBJ2-7; maybe TRBD2 (6 bases). Germline V lookup: CDR1 SGHRS, CDR2 YFSETQ. The CDR3 runs 12 residues. Trimming took 4 bases from V and 4 from J, leaving 9 bases between them. Full variable domain (missing parts from reference TRBV5-1 and TRBJ2-7): KAGVTQTPRYLIKTRGQQVTLSCSPISGHRSVSWYQQTPGQGLQFLFEYFSETQRNKGNFPGRFSGRQFSNSRSEMNVSTLELGDSALYLCASSLGGYEQYFGPGTRLTVT.

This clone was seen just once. The CDR3 DNA reads TGTGCCAGCACCCTGGGCAGGGCCCAAGAGACCCAGTACTTC. Its translation: CASTLGRAQETQYF. The chain links TRBV2 to TRBJ2-5; maybe TRBD1 (5 bases). The germline V and J ends were trimmed by 7 bases and 1 base, with 13 bases remaining between them. In germline, CDR1 is SNHLY, CDR2 FYNNEI. CDR3 length equals 14 residues.

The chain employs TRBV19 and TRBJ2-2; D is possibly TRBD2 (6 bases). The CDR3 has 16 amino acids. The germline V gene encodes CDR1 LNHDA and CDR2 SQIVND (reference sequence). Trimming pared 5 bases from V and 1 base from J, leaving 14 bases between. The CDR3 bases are TGTGCCAGTAGTCCCGGTGGGAGGTGGAACACCGGGGAGCTGTTTTTT. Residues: CASSPGGRWNTGELFF.

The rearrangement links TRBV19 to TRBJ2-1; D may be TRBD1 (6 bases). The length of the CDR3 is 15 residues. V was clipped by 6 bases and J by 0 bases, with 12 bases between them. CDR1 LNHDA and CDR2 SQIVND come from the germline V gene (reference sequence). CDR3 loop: CASSMDSSSYNEQFF. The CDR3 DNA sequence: TGTGCCAGTAGCATGGACAGCAGCTCCTACAATGAGCAGTTCTTC.

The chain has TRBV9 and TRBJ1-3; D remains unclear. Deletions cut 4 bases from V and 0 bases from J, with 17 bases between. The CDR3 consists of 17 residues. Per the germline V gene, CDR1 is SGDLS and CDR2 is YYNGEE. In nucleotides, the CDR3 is TGTGCCAGCAGCCTAACCCTCGGGTCCGTCTCTGGAAACACCATATATTTT. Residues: CASSLTLGSVSGNTIYF.

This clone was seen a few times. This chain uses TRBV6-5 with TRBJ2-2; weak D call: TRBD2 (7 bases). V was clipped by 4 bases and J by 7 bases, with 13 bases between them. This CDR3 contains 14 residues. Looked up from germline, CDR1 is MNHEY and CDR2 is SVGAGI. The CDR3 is CASSFSGEGGELFF. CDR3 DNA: TGTGCCAGCAGTTTTTCAGGGGAGGGCGGGGAGCTGTTTTTT.

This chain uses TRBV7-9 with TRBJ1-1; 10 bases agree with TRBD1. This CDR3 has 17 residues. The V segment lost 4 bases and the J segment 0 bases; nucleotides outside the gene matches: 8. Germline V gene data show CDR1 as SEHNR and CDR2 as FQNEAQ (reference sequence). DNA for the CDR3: TGTGCCAGCAGCTCGGACAGGGGGGCGCGGATGAACACTGAAGCTTTCTTT. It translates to CASSSDRGARMNTEAFF.

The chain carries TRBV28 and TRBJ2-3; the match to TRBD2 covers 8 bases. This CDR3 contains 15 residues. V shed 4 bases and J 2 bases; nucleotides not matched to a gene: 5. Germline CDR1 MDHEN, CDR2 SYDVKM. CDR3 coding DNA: TGTGCCAGCAGTTCCAGCGGGAGTTTCACAGATACGCAGTATTTT. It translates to CASSSSGSFTDTQYF. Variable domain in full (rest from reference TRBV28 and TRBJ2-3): DVKVTQSSRYLVKRTGEKVFLECVQDMDHENMFWYRQDPGLGLRLIYFSYDVKMKEKGDIPEGYSVSREKKERFSLILESASTNQTSMYLCASSSSGSFTDTQYFGPGTRLTVL.

Here the CDR3 DNA reads TGTGCCAGCAGCACCGGTCTAGACGAGCAGTACTTC. It encodes CASSTGLDEQYF. The chain links TRBV27 to TRBJ2-7; no clear D gene. Trimming stripped 6 bases from V and 5 bases from J, with 11 bases between. CDR3 length equals 12 residues. From germline, CDR1 is MNHEY and CDR2 SMNVEV (reference sequence).

DNA for the CDR3: TGTGCCAGCAGCGCCACGACAGGCGGCAATCAGCCCCAGCATTTT. This encodes CASSATTGGNQPQHF. J is TRBJ1-5 and V is TRBV9, with D possibly matching TRBD1 (6 bases). The CDR3 totals 15 residues. Per germline, CDR1 SGDLS and CDR2 YYNGEE. V lost 3 bases to trimming and J lost 2 bases, with 12 bases between them.

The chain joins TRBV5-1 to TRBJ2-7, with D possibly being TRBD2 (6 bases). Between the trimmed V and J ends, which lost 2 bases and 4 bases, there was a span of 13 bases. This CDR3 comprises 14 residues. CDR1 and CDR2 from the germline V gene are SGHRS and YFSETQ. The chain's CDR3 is CASSLQPGGYEQYF. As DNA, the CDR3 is TGCGCCAGCAGCTTACAGCCTGGGGGGTACGAGCAGTACTTC.

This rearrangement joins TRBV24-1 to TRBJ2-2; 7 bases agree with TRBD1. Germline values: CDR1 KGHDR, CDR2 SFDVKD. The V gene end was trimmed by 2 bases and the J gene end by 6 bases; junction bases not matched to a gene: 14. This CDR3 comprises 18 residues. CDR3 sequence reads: CATSDSTHRGRYAGELFF. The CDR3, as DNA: TGTGCCACCAGTGATTCCACACACAGGGGTCGTTACGCCGGGGAGCTGTTTTTT.

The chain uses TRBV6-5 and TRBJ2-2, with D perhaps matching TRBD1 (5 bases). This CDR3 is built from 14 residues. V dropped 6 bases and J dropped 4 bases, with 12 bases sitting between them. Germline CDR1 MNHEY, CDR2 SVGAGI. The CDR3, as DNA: TGTGCCAGCAGGAGCACAGACAGCACCGGGGAGCTGTTTTTT. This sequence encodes CASRSTDSTGELFF.

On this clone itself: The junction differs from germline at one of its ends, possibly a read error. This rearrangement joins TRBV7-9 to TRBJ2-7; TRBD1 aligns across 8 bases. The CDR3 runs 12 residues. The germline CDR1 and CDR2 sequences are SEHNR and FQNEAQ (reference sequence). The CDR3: CASSFGQGEQYF. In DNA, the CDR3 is TGTGCCAGCAGCTTTGGACAGGGCGAGCAGTATTTC.

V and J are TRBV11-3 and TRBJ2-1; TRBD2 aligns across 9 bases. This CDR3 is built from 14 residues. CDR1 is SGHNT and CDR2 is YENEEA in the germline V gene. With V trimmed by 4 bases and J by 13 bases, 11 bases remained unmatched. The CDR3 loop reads CASSSFGGRAGQFF. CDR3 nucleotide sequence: TGTGCCAGCAGCTCCTTTGGCGGGAGGGCCGGCCAGTTCTTC.

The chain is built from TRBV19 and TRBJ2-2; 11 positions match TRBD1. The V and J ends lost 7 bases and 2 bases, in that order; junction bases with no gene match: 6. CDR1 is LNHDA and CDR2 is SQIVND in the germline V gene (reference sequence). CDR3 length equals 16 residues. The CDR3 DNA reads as TGTGCCAGTAATCTAGGACAGGGGGCTAACACCGGGGAGCTGTTTTTT. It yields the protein CASNLGQGANTGELFF.

The CDR3 DNA reads as TGTGCCAGTAATCTCAGGGGGTCCGACTATGGCTACACCTTC. Encoded protein: CASNLRGSDYGYTF. The J gene is TRBJ1-2, the V gene TRBV19; TRBD1 matches at 7 bases. Per the germline V gene, CDR1 is LNHDA and CDR2 is SQIVND (reference sequence). The junction had 8 bases not matched to a gene; V was cut back by 7 bases and J by 3 bases. This CDR3 region has 14 residues.